This is a list of T cell receptor beta chains from one sample in a study of CD8+CD57+ T cells in acquired aplastic anemia. TCRdb reprocessed the reads via MiXCR and lists one record per CDR3 protein. The sample lists about 220,000 distinct CDR3 sequences; more than 40% were seen once. The sample consisted of sorted CD4+, CD8+, or CD8+CD57+ T cells (not recorded which) from PBMCs. The receptors shown here come from a human donor with aplastic anemia. The conserved cysteine and the conserved F or W are not part of the CDR3 here. Each record gives: J gene, clone size, V gene, CDR3 protein. Clone size, where shown, is once, few, many, or a class for clones that have expanded.

J gene: TRBJ2-7; clone size: -; V gene: TRBV6-2/TRBV6-3; CDR3 protein: ASTDASSVEQY
J gene: TRBJ1-6; clone size: many; V gene: TRBV19; CDR3 protein: ASSIVQVRGRLDSPLH
J gene: TRBJ1-2; clone size: -; V gene: TRBV5-1; CDR3 protein: ASSLAGKVGYT
J gene: TRBJ1-5; clone size: -; V gene: TRBV15; CDR3 protein: ATSSGRTNQPQH
J gene: TRBJ2-1; clone size: -; V gene: TRBV25-1; CDR3 protein: ASSDRAGGNEQF
J gene: TRBJ1-1; clone size: -; V gene: TRBV25-1; CDR3 protein: ASGATVNTEAF
J gene: TRBJ1-1; clone size: many; V gene: TRBV6-4; CDR3 protein: ASSDGQTNTRGAF
J gene: TRBJ1-2; clone size: many; V gene: TRBV7-6; CDR3 protein: ASSLGGQGARNGYT
J gene: TRBJ1-1; clone size: many; V gene: TRBV7-8; CDR3 protein: ASSSMRGMNTEAF
J gene: TRBJ2-7; clone size: -; V gene: TRBV7-4; CDR3 protein: ASSSDGTYEQY
J gene: TRBJ2-1; clone size: -; V gene: TRBV7-8; CDR3 protein: ASSSRTSGRVIEQF
J gene: TRBJ1-5; clone size: -; V gene: TRBV12-3/TRBV12-4; CDR3 protein: ASSYSAGFNNQPQH
J gene: TRBJ1-5; clone size: many; V gene: TRBV7-9; CDR3 protein: ASSLDREFNQPQH
J gene: TRBJ1-6; clone size: -; V gene: TRBV5-1; CDR3 protein: ASSLGQGPSPLH
J gene: TRBJ2-7; clone size: -; V gene: TRBV9; CDR3 protein: ASSVGSGRDEQY
J gene: -; clone size: -; V gene: TRBV6-5; CDR3 protein: ASSEAGRGYYEQY
J gene: TRBJ2-5; clone size: many; V gene: TRBV4-2; CDR3 protein: ASSQGSSGLDETQY
J gene: TRBJ2-3; clone size: -; V gene: TRBV2; CDR3 protein: ASSYNTGDQTDTQY
J gene: TRBJ2-7; clone size: many; V gene: TRBV27; CDR3 protein: ASSHVGYEQY
J gene: TRBJ1-6; clone size: -; V gene: TRBV10-2; CDR3 protein: ASTWDGRNSPLH
J gene: TRBJ2-3; clone size: -; V gene: TRBV24-1; CDR3 protein: ATSDFGTFSTDTQY
J gene: TRBJ2-5; clone size: -; V gene: TRBV20-1; CDR3 protein: SAKPSGGALETQY
J gene: TRBJ2-3; clone size: few; V gene: TRBV20-1; CDR3 protein: SASEGTSGSTDTQY
J gene: TRBJ2-3; clone size: few; V gene: TRBV7-9; CDR3 protein: ASSQAGGTDTQY
J gene: TRBJ2-3; clone size: many; V gene: TRBV7-2; CDR3 protein: ASSLVAVRDTQY
J gene: TRBJ2-5; clone size: -; V gene: TRBV15; CDR3 protein: ATSRGTEGAEETQY
J gene: TRBJ1-2; clone size: -; V gene: TRBV10-3; CDR3 protein: AIRVRGHYGYT
J gene: TRBJ2-5; clone size: -; V gene: TRBV20-1; CDR3 protein: SATGKYDRQETQY
J gene: TRBJ1-1; clone size: many; V gene: TRBV19; CDR3 protein: ASSIGYHFF
J gene: TRBJ2-1; clone size: -; V gene: TRBV20-1; CDR3 protein: SAREVLAGGQF
J gene: TRBJ2-5; clone size: -; V gene: TRBV4-3; CDR3 protein: ASSHPGTAQETQY
J gene: TRBJ2-1; clone size: many; V gene: TRBV20-1; CDR3 protein: SAPDEQF
J gene: TRBJ2-2; clone size: many; V gene: TRBV7-8; CDR3 protein: ASSPYPRTGNTGELF
J gene: TRBJ2-1; clone size: -; V gene: TRBV25-1; CDR3 protein: ASSGAGGQGEQF
J gene: TRBJ2-7; clone size: -; V gene: TRBV7-2; CDR3 protein: ASSKGRVSYEQY
J gene: TRBJ2-1; clone size: -; V gene: TRBV6-5; CDR3 protein: ASSYSIRGDNEQF
J gene: TRBJ1-6; clone size: few; V gene: TRBV20-1; CDR3 protein: SATTGTGASPLH
J gene: TRBJ1-1; clone size: many; V gene: TRBV11-2; CDR3 protein: ASSFRGGTTNTEAF
J gene: TRBJ1-4; clone size: many; V gene: TRBV4-1; CDR3 protein: ASSQDLGQNEKLF
J gene: TRBJ2-7; clone size: -; V gene: TRBV2; CDR3 protein: ASSDPGQGAHSSYEQY
J gene: TRBJ2-7; clone size: -; V gene: TRBV7-9; CDR3 protein: ASSCPVTSGRYEQY
J gene: TRBJ2-5; clone size: -; V gene: TRBV7-3; CDR3 protein: ASSLVRGRGETRY
J gene: TRBJ2-1; clone size: -; V gene: TRBV6-1; CDR3 protein: ASSAEAGGSYNEQF
J gene: TRBJ2-7; clone size: few; V gene: TRBV7-9; CDR3 protein: ASSPPPPRPEQY
J gene: TRBJ2-7; clone size: -; V gene: TRBV12-3/TRBV12-4; CDR3 protein: ASSLDSIRGYEQY
J gene: TRBJ1-2; clone size: many; V gene: TRBV12-3/TRBV12-4; CDR3 protein: ASSFQPSHGYT
J gene: TRBJ2-3; clone size: -; V gene: TRBV10-2; CDR3 protein: ASSEASGGWPDTQY
J gene: TRBJ2-7; clone size: many; V gene: TRBV20-1; CDR3 protein: SARSRGRSEQY
J gene: TRBJ1-3; clone size: -; V gene: TRBV30; CDR3 protein: AWDSGNTIY
J gene: TRBJ2-7; clone size: -; V gene: TRBV2; CDR3 protein: ASRPPSGETYEQY
J gene: TRBJ1-1; clone size: -; V gene: TRBV12-3/TRBV12-4; CDR3 protein: ASSPPLPGPGDTEAF
J gene: TRBJ2-3; clone size: -; V gene: TRBV19; CDR3 protein: ASSPSRLAASTDTQY
J gene: TRBJ1-2; clone size: many; V gene: TRBV9; CDR3 protein: ASTTIAYGYT
J gene: TRBJ1-1; clone size: many; V gene: TRBV11-2; CDR3 protein: ASSFPGTQPRDTEAF
J gene: TRBJ1-5; clone size: many; V gene: TRBV15; CDR3 protein: ATSRDLGQPQH
J gene: TRBJ2-5; clone size: -; V gene: TRBV24-1; CDR3 protein: ATSDKNDAGTQY
J gene: TRBJ2-7; clone size: many; V gene: TRBV7-2; CDR3 protein: ASSPLGGEQY
J gene: TRBJ2-1; clone size: many; V gene: TRBV24-1; CDR3 protein: ATSDLGLADEQF
J gene: TRBJ2-7; clone size: few; V gene: TRBV7-9; CDR3 protein: ASSPIGQGGSEQY
J gene: TRBJ2-5; clone size: -; V gene: TRBV7-2; CDR3 protein: ASSFLAGVETQY